Listed here are 21 T cell receptor beta chains from one sample, sequenced in a study of read filtering for tumor transcriptome and immune sequencing. The library was built from about 370 ng RNA with molecular barcoded adaptors for alpha/delta and beta/gamma chains. TCRdb reprocessed the reads with MiXCR, giving one entry per CDR3 protein. The sample has 49,000 or so distinct CDR3 sequences, 12% seen once. What was sequenced was a population of CD138-negative cells sorted from bone marrow. These receptor sequences come from a donor aged 40 or over with multiple myeloma.

This clonotype was observed many times. V and J are TRBV4-1 and TRBJ1-4, with 7 bases that match TRBD1. The junction had 9 bases not matched to a gene; V was cut back by 5 bases and J by 6 bases. The germline V gene has CDR1 MGHRA and CDR2 YSYEKL. There are 15 residues in the CDR3. The CDR3 here is CASSSGQDVDEKLFF. CDR3 bases: TGCGCCAGCAGCTCAGGACAGGACGTGGATGAAAAACTGTTTTTT.

The genes are TRBV19 and TRBJ2-5; 7 nucleotides align to TRBD1. V gave up 4 bases and J gave up 6 bases; unmatched junction bases: 8. Germline CDR1 is LNHDA and CDR2 is SQIVND (reference sequence). The CDR3 has 14 residues. In DNA, the CDR3 is TGTGCCAGTAGTACCTTGACAGGGATGAAGACCCAGTACTTC. This encodes CASSTLTGMKTQYF. Full variable domain (outside the CDR3, taken from reference TRBV19 and TRBJ2-5): DGGITQSPKYLFRKEGQNVTLSCEQNLNHDAMYWYRQDPGQGLRLIYYSQIVNDFQKGDIAEGYSVSREKKESFPLTVTSAQKNPTAFYLCASSTLTGMKTQYFGPGTRLLVL.

This clonotype was seen many times. This chain joins TRBV10-3 and TRBJ1-1; D is possibly TRBD1 (6 bases). V gave up 6 bases and J gave up 5 bases, with 19 bases separating them. Looked up from germline, CDR1 is ENHRY and CDR2 is SYGVKD. The CDR3 totals 15 residues. DNA of the CDR3: TGTGCCATCAGCGCCAATGGGGGGGCGGGGACTGAAGCTTTCTTT. It specifies CAISANGGAGTEAFF.

Concerning this clonotype: A far larger clone is just one base off, so this is likely a read error. The V gene is TRBV12-3 or TRBV12-4, the J gene TRBJ2-5; possible D gene TRBD2, 5 bases. Trimming took off 0 bases at V and 5 bases at J, with 13 bases between the two ends. The CDR3 is 15 amino acids. As DNA, the CDR3 is TGTGCCAGCAGTTTAGCGGCTAGCAGAGCTGAGACCCAGTACTTC. Translating gives CASSLAASRAETQYF.

J is TRBJ2-3 and V is TRBV7-2; D not certain. CDR3 length equals 15 residues. Germline CDR1 and CDR2: SGHTA and FQGNSA. Deletions cut 2 bases from V and 4 bases from J, with 13 bases between. CDR3 sequence reads: CASSLTRVVADTQYF. In DNA, the CDR3 is TGTGCCAGCAGCTTAACACGTGTTGTGGCAGATACGCAGTATTTT. The whole variable domain, filled in from reference TRBV7-2 and TRBJ2-3, reads GAGVSQSPSNKVTEKGKDVELRCDPISGHTALYWYRQSLGQGLEFLIYFQGNSAPDKSGLPSDRFSAERTGGSVSTLTIQRTQQEDSAVYLCASSLTRVVADTQYFGPGTRLTVL.

The chain combines TRBV6-2 or TRBV6-3 with TRBJ1-1; weak D call: TRBD1 (5 bases). V was pared by 6 bases and J by 1 base, with 15 bases between. The V gene's germline CDR1 is MNHEY and CDR2 SVGEGT. There are 15 residues in the CDR3. CDR3: CASRRPGLGNTEAFF. In DNA, the CDR3 is TGTGCCAGCAGGAGACCGGGACTCGGGAACACTGAAGCTTTCTTT.

This clonotype was recorded at least ten times. V usage is TRBV28 and J usage is TRBJ2-7; D is undetermined. This CDR3 contains 15 residues. Germline-derived CDR1 and CDR2 are MDHEN and SYDVKM. V lost 1 base and J 2 bases, leaving 12 bases between the germline ends. The CDR3 loop is CASSLSWQEPYEQYF. The CDR3 DNA follows: TGTGCCAGCAGTTTATCCTGGCAGGAACCCTACGAGCAGTACTTC.

This clonotype was picked up many times. The V gene is TRBV5-1, the J gene TRBJ1-4; D might be TRBD1 (5 bases). Germline loops: CDR1 SGHRS, CDR2 YFSETQ. This CDR3 has 18 residues. Trimming removed 4 bases from V and 0 bases from J, with 19 bases in between. CDR3 coding DNA: TGCGCCAGCAGCCGAGCGGGGCTCAACTCTGCAACTAATGAAAAACTGTTTTTT. Translated: CASSRAGLNSATNEKLFF.

This clonotype was picked up many times. The genes are TRBV20-1 and TRBJ2-3; either TRBD1 or TRBD2 may supply D (5 bases each). Per the germline V gene, CDR1 is DFQATT and CDR2 is SNEGSKA (reference sequence). V shed 5 bases and J shed 3 bases, with 9 bases lying between them. CDR3 length equals 12 residues. Written as DNA, the CDR3 is TGCAGTGCTTCGGGGCAAACAGATACGCAGTATTTT. It yields the protein CSASGQTDTQYF.

The sample holds many counts of this clonotype. This chain links TRBV6-2 or TRBV6-3 with TRBJ1-1; D unclear. CDR3 length equals 14 residues. Germline-derived CDR1 and CDR2 are MNHEY and SVGEGT. The ends were cut back, 5 bases at V and 0 bases at J, with 10 bases in the middle. CDR3 sequence: CASSRGGLNTEAFF. The CDR3 nucleotides are TGTGCCAGCAGTAGAGGAGGTTTGAACACTGAAGCTTTCTTT.

This clonotype was seen ten or more times. V gene TRBV20-1 combines with J gene TRBJ2-5; 10 nucleotides agree with TRBD2. J gave up 5 bases and V 5 bases, and 14 bases lay outside the gene matches. The CDR3 runs to 16 residues. Germline assignment: CDR1 DFQATT and CDR2 SNEGSKA (reference sequence). CDR3 region: CSAFGGLAGVDETQYF. The DNA for the CDR3 is TGCAGTGCTTTTGGCGGTCTAGCGGGAGTGGATGAGACCCAGTACTTC.

This clonotype was recorded at least ten times. The V and J genes are TRBV7-9 and TRBJ1-2; maybe TRBD1 (5 bases). The CDR3 has 16 amino acids. The germline CDR1 and CDR2 sequences are SEHNR and FQNEAQ (reference sequence). Trimming stripped 3 bases from V and 5 bases from J, with 19 bases between. This chain's CDR3 is CASSLVPGQGRYGYTF. The CDR3 nucleotides are TGTGCCAGCAGCTTGGTCCCAGGTCAGGGCCGATATGGCTACACCTTC.

This clonotype was found many times. The chain joins TRBV10-3 to TRBJ2-2; D unclear. V dropped 7 bases and J dropped 0 bases, with 9 bases sitting between them. CDR3 length equals 14 residues. The germline gives CDR1 ENHRY, CDR2 SYGVKD. CDR3 sequence reads: CAIKGGANTGELFF. CDR3 DNA sequence: TGTGCCATCAAGGGCGGAGCGAACACCGGGGAGCTGTTTTTT.

This clonotype was detected many times. The gene calls are TRBV2 and TRBJ2-3; D unresolved. Trimming took off 1 base at V and 0 bases at J, with 8 bases between the two ends. Germline V CDR1 and CDR2: SNHLY, FYNNEI. This CDR3 comprises 15 residues. CDR3 sequence reads: CASSEGLLSTDTQYF. The CDR3 DNA reads as TGTGCCAGCAGTGAAGGGCTGCTCAGCACAGATACGCAGTATTTT.

For this clonotype: A read error is possible here, since a much larger clone lies one base away. The conserved phenylalanine or tryptophan is not found at the CDR3 terminus, so this likely reflects a read error. The V and J genes are TRBV6-6 and TRBJ1-2, with 8 bases identical to TRBD1. J gave up 1 base and V 7 bases, and 8 bases lay outside the gene matches. The CDR3 extends over 15 amino acids. Germline V lookup: CDR1 MNHNY, CDR2 SVGAGI (reference sequence). The CDR3 nucleotides are TGTGCCAGCACAACCCCGACAGGGGTTAACTATGGCTACACCCTC. This gives the protein CASTTPTGVNYGYTL.

This clonotype was seen many times. This chain joins TRBV20-1 and TRBJ2-5; D is possibly TRBD1 (5 bases). Germline CDR1 DFQATT, CDR2 SNEGSKA (reference sequence). This CDR3 is 14 amino acids long. V lost 0 bases and J 2 bases, leaving 10 bases between the germline ends. CDR3 protein: CSAREGQNQETQYF. The CDR3 nucleotides read TGCAGTGCTAGAGAGGGGCAGAATCAAGAGACCCAGTACTTC.

There are many counts of this clonotype. This chain joins TRBV20-1 and TRBJ2-3; D is possibly TRBD1 (5 bases). CDR3 size: 14 residues. The germline gives CDR1 DFQATT, CDR2 SNEGSKA (reference sequence). V shed 3 bases and J shed 1 base, with 11 bases lying between them. CDR3 in amino acids: CSASPIRGTDTQYF. CDR3 DNA: TGCAGTGCTAGCCCAATCAGGGGCACAGATACGCAGTATTTT.

Ten or more counts support this clonotype. This chain joins TRBV4-1 and TRBJ1-4; possibly TRBD1 for D (5 bases). The germline V gene encodes CDR1 MGHRA and CDR2 YSYEKL. This CDR3 region has 17 residues. V lost 0 bases to trimming and J lost 3 bases, with 14 bases between them. The CDR3: CASSQDPTTVSNEKLFF. Here the CDR3 DNA reads TGCGCCAGCAGCCAAGACCCAACGACAGTGTCTAATGAAAAACTGTTTTTT.

This clonotype was seen many times. This chain joins TRBV6-5 and TRBJ1-1, with no clear D. The V end was cut by 4 bases, the J end by 4 bases, with 10 bases between. The CDR3 consists of 13 residues. The germline V gene has CDR1 MNHEY and CDR2 SVGAGI. CDR3 amino acids: CASSLYRGTEAFF. CDR3 DNA sequence: TGTGCCAGCAGTTTATACCGGGGCACTGAAGCTTTCTTT.

The sample holds many counts of this clonotype. This sequence joins TRBV7-9 and TRBJ2-1; 11 bases map to TRBD2. The CDR3 consists of 16 residues. V shed 4 bases, J shed 5 bases, and the junction held 7 bases outside the gene matches. Germline assignment: CDR1 SEHNR and CDR2 FQNEAQ (reference sequence). CDR3 in amino acids: CASSSRLAGFDNEQFF. CDR3 DNA sequence: TGTGCCAGCAGCTCCCGACTAGCGGGATTTGACAATGAGCAGTTCTTC.

Many counts were recorded for this clonotype. The chain employs TRBV20-1 and TRBJ2-2; D gene uncertain. The CDR3 consists of 12 residues. V lost 3 bases to trimming and J lost 4 bases, with 6 bases between them. The V gene's germline CDR1 is DFQATT and CDR2 SNEGSKA (reference sequence). The CDR3 coding sequence is TGCAGTGCTAGGTCGGTCACCGGGGAGCTGTTTTTT. This sequence encodes CSARSVTGELFF.